The clone carrying this TCR beta chain was detected many times. The V gene's germline CDR1 is SGHVS and CDR2 FNYEAQ. The CDR3 length is 12 residues. V gave up 6 bases and J gave up 13 bases, with 16 bases separating them. TCRdb analysed the RACE reads with MiXCR anew, one entry per CDR3 protein. This table has about 71,000 distinct CDR3 sequences, 9.8% appearing once. This sample is part of a study of human T cells and chemical hapten exposure. Overall study: 2% DPC applied to an approximately 2 cm by approximately 2 cm arm area sensitized donors.

The time point here: patch test 1, 2 weeks after DPC sensitization. The treatment is: therapeutic diphenylcyclopropenone sensitization with weekly scalp DPC. Sequencing started from total RNA isolated from unfractionated whole blood. This chain connects TRBV7-6 to TRBJ2-1; possible D gene TRBD1, 6 bases. Sample: whole blood, taken in connection with sensitization to the hapten diphenylcyclopropenone (DPC). The source is a woman between 40 and 55 years old with alopecia areata. Some clones in this sample may be carry-over from other donors' samples. CDR3 in DNA: TGTGCCAGCAGTTTCCCGACAGGAGCACAGTTCTTC. Its protein product is CASSFPTGAQFF.